This T cell receptor beta chain was found in a study of CD8 T cell repertoires and HIV-1 epitope variants. Overall study: Tested: three Gag epitope families, Nef HW9 and YT9. An uncultured baseline aliquot held 1M T cells.

Overall study findings and caveats: Six of nine antigen-specific clonotypes appeared cross-reactive to autologous or escape variants.

This table comes from immunoSEQ multiplex PCR, and its TCRdb copy is limited to in-frame clones, with some not included. The sample lists about 5,000 clones; roughly three fifths were seen once. This CDR3 contains 15 residues. With V trimmed by 7 bases and J by 3 bases, 4 bases remained unmatched. Germline CDR1 MDHEN, CDR2 SYDVKM. Regarding this clone: Its cognate antigen is unknown.

The clonotype originates from a male donor with HIV. Sequencing was done on a sample of cultured CD8+ T cells derived from PBMCs. The gene calls are TRBV28 and TRBJ1-5; 12 bases align to TRBD1. The CDR3 DNA is TGTGCCAGCATCTCGGGACAGGGGGCCAATCAGCCCCAGCATTTT. Its translation is CASISGQGANQPQHF. Drawing the rest from reference TRBV28 and TRBJ1-5, the complete variable domain is DVKVTQSSRYLVKRTGEKVFLECVQDMDHENMFWYRQDPGLGLRLIYFSYDVKMKEKGDIPEGYSVSREKKERFSLILESASTNQTSMYLCASISGQGANQPQHFGDGTRLSIL.